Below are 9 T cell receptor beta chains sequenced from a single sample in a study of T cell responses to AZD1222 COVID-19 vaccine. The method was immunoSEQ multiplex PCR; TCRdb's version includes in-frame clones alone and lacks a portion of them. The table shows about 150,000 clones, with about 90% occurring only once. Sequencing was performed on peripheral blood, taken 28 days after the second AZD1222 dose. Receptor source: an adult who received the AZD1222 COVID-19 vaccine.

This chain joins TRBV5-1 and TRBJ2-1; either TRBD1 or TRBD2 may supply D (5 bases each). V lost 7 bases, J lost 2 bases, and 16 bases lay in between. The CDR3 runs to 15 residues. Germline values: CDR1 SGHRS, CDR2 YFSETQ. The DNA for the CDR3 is TGCGCCAGCTCTCCTGGGACGCAAGCCTACAATGAGCAGTTCTTC. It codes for CASSPGTQAYNEQFF.

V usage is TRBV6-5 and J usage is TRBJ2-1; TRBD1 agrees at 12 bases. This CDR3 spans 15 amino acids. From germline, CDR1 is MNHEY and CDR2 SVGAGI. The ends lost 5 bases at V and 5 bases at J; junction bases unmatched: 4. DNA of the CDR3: TGTGCCAGCAGTAGGGACAGGGGGCCAGACAATGAGCAGTTCTTC. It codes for CASSRDRGPDNEQFF.

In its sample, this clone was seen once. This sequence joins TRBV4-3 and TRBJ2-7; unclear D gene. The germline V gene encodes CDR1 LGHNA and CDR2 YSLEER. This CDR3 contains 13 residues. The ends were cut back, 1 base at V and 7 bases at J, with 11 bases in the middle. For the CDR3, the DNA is TGCGCCAGCAGCCAAGTAAGAAGGGCTGAGCAGTACTTC. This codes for CASSQVRRAEQYF.

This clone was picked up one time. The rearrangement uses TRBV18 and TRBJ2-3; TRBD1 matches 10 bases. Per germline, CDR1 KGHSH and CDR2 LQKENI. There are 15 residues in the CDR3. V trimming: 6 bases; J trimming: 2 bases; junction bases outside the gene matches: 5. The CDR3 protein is CASSGGTGDTDTQYF. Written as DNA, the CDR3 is TGTGCCAGCTCCGGAGGGACAGGGGACACAGATACGCAGTATTTT.

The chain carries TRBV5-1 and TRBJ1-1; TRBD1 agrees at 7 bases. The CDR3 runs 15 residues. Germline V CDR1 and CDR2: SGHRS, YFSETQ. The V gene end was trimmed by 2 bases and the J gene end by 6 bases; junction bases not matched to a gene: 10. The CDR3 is CASSFQPGGTPEAFF. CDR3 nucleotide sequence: TGCGCCAGCAGCTTTCAGCCAGGGGGAACTCCTGAAGCTTTCTTT.

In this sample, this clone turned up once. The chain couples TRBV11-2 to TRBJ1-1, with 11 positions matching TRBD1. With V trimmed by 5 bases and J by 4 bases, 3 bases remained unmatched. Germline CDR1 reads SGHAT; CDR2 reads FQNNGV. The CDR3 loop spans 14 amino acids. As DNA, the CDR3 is TGTGCCAGCAGCCCGGGGACAGGGGGCACTGAAGCTTTCTTT. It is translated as CASSPGTGGTEAFF. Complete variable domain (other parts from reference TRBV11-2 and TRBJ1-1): EAGVAQSPRYKIIEKRQSVAFWCNPISGHATLYWYQQILGQGPKLLIQFQNNGVVDDSQLPKDRFSAERLKGVDSTLKIQPAKLEDSAVYLCASSPGTGGTEAFFGQGTRLTVV.

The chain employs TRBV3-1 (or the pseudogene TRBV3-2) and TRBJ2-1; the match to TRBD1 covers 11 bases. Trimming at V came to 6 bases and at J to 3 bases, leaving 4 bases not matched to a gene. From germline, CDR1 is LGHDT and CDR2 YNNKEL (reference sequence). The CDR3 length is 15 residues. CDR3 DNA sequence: TGTGCCAGCAGAATCGGGACAGGGGGCTACAATGAGCAGTTCTTC. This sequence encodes CASRIGTGGYNEQFF.

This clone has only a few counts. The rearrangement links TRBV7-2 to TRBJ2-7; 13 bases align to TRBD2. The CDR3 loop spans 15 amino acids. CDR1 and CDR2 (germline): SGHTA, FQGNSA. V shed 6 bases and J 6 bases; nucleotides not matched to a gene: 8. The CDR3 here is CASRRTSGRTGEQYF. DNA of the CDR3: TGTGCCAGCAGACGGACTAGCGGGAGAACGGGCGAGCAGTACTTC.

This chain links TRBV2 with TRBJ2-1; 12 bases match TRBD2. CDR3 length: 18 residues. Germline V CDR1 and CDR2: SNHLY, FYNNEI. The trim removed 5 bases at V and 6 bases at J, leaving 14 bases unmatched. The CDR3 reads CASSSRGPGLAGINEQFF. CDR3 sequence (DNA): TGTGCCAGCAGTTCCAGAGGACCCGGACTAGCGGGAATCAATGAGCAGTTCTTC.